The sequence of this T cell receptor (beta chain) was determined in a study of vaccination and CD4 T cells after COVID-19. Notes on the study in general: Post-infection sampling omitted early timepoints and covered relatively few convalescent patients. In convalescent patients, a median 86.3% of reactive clones appeared only post-vaccination.

Sequencing of cultured CD4+ T cell DNA used the Oncomine TCR Beta short-read assay. In TCRdb, the PCR reads were re-called with MiXCR into one record per CDR3 protein. Of roughly 8,300 distinct CDR3 sequences in the sample, around 55% were seen once. Stated treatment: roughly 10-day PBMC culture with coronavirus spike peptide pools or control peptides (ViraFEST assay). After being plated at some 2 million per well, PBMCs were cultured with 9.5 to 10 IU/ml IL-2 and 10 ug/ml peptide pools. Germline V gene sequence: CDR1 SEHNR, CDR2 FQNEAQ (reference sequence). The CDR3 runs to 15 residues. Points on this clonotype: Its antigen is as yet unknown.

The sequence was obtained from a human donor with COVID-19. The sequencing used cultured CD4+ T cells from blood, collected after SARS-CoV-2 vaccination. The chain is built from TRBV7-9 and TRBJ2-1; 10 bases match TRBD1. The J call may be incorrect, as the DNA end agrees better with TRBJ2-7. The CDR3 nucleotides read TGTGCCAGCAGCTCGCCGGGACAGGGGATGTACGAGCAGTACTTC. Translating gives CASSSPGQGMYEQYF.